Shown below are 14 T cell receptor beta chains from a single sample sequenced in a study of blood T cell repertoires in COVID-19. Method: immunoSEQ multiplex PCR; TCRdb's copy keeps in-frame clones and lacks some. The sample lists approximately 440,000 clones; around 90% were seen once. Sequenced sample: PBMCs or T cells enriched from blood (not recorded which). Source of these receptors: a woman between 18 and 30 years old who had recovered from COVID-19.

This chain uses TRBV19 with TRBJ1-6; D remains unclear. V dropped 7 bases and J dropped 1 base, with 8 bases sitting between them. CDR1 and CDR2 (germline): LNHDA, SQIVND (reference sequence). This CDR3 contains 14 residues. CDR3 nucleotide sequence: TGTGCCAGTAACCCGGGATCCTATAATTCACCCCTCCACTTT. Its translation is CASNPGSYNSPLHF.

V gene TRBV3-1 (or the pseudogene TRBV3-2) combines with J gene TRBJ2-5; TRBD1 might be the D (6 bases). Germline V gene sequence: CDR1 LGHDT, CDR2 YNNKEL (reference sequence). Trimming took 3 bases from V and 5 from J, leaving 13 bases between them. The CDR3 runs 14 residues. The DNA for the CDR3 is TGTGCCAGCAGCCAGTTCAGGGGTTCGGAGACCCAGTACTTC. It is translated as CASSQFRGSETQYF.

J is TRBJ2-1 and V is TRBV24-1; 8 positions match TRBD1. The CDR3 contains 14 residues. Germline CDR1 KGHDR, CDR2 SFDVKD. The V segment lost 7 bases and the J segment 8 bases; nucleotides outside the gene matches: 9. The CDR3 loop is CATRRTGNVDEQFF. For the CDR3, the DNA is TGTGCCACCAGACGGACAGGGAATGTGGATGAGCAGTTCTTC.

The chain carries TRBV5-6 and TRBJ2-1, with unresolved D. The V and J ends lost 6 bases and 0 bases respectively, with 22 bases between them. The CDR3 is made up of 18 amino acids. Germline V gene lookup returns CDR1 SGHDT and CDR2 YYEEEE. This CDR3 reads CASTPGPISWSSYNEQFF. CDR3 in DNA: TGTGCCAGCACTCCGGGTCCCATTTCATGGAGCTCCTACAATGAGCAGTTCTTC.

To note about this clone: This CDR3 is also generated by other DNA sequences in the sample. The gene calls are TRBV12-3 or TRBV12-4 and TRBJ2-7; 8 positions match TRBD1. The CDR3 is 13 amino acids. The V and J ends lost 6 bases and 3 bases, in that order; junction bases with no gene match: 4. The CDR3 is CASSFDRGYEQYF. CDR3 DNA: TGTGCCAGCAGCTTTGACAGGGGCTACGAGCAGTACTTC.

The CDR3 reads CATSDSRFGQGYNEQFF. In DNA form, the CDR3 reads TGTGCCACCAGTGATTCTAGATTTGGGCAGGGTTACAATGAGCAGTTCTTC. The rearrangement links TRBV24-1 to TRBJ2-1, with D possibly TRBD1 on 5 matching bases. Germline-derived CDR1 and CDR2 are KGHDR and SFDVKD. Trimming shortened V by 2 bases and J by 4 bases, and 17 bases separated the two germline ends. This CDR3 comprises 17 residues.

The chain couples TRBV19 to TRBJ1-5, with D tentatively TRBD1 (6 bases). The CDR3 consists of 15 residues. Germline CDR1 LNHDA, CDR2 SQIVND (reference sequence). V lost 5 bases and J 7 bases, leaving 18 bases between the germline ends. The chain's CDR3 is CASSPWDGQGQPQHF. The CDR3 region has the DNA TGTGCCAGTAGTCCATGGGACGGCCAGGGGCAGCCCCAGCATTTT.

This rearrangement joins TRBV28 to TRBJ1-2; perhaps TRBD1 as D (6 bases). The CDR3 contains 16 residues. V lost 2 bases and J 4 bases, leaving 17 bases between the germline ends. Germline lookup yields CDR1 MDHEN and CDR2 SYDVKM. The CDR3 spells CASSLPRGQRLYGYTF. As DNA, the CDR3 is TGTGCCAGCAGTTTACCGCGCGGACAGCGACTCTATGGCTACACCTTC.

The V and J genes are TRBV30 and TRBJ2-7; 9 bases match TRBD2. Unmatched junction bases numbered 9, after V lost 0 bases and J lost 0 bases. Germline CDR1 and CDR2: GTSNPN and SVGIG (reference sequence). The CDR3 contains 17 residues. The CDR3 bases are TGTGCCTGGAGTGTAGGGGTTAGCGGGGGCTACTCCTACGAGCAGTACTTC. Protein product: CAWSVGVSGGYSYEQYF.

J is TRBJ2-5 and V is TRBV9; the match to TRBD1 covers 12 bases. Germline CDR1 and CDR2: SGDLS and YYNGEE. The CDR3 runs 16 residues. The junction had 8 bases not matched to a gene; V was cut back by 3 bases and J by 5 bases. CDR3 amino acids: CASSDGTGGARETQYF. The CDR3 nucleotides are TGTGCCAGCAGCGACGGGACAGGGGGCGCCCGGGAGACCCAGTACTTC.

The chain has TRBV27 and TRBJ1-4; a weak D match, TRBD1 (5 bases). The CDR3 has 13 amino acids. Germline V CDR1 and CDR2: MNHEY, SMNVEV (reference sequence). V lost 6 bases, J lost 5 bases, and 10 bases lay in between. The CDR3 loop reads CASSRGGNEKLFF. The CDR3 bases are TGTGCCAGCAGCCGGGGGGGAAATGAAAAACTGTTTTTT.

The chain employs TRBV30 and TRBJ1-1; 7 positions match TRBD1. CDR3 size: 13 residues. The V gene end was trimmed by 5 bases and the J gene end by 1 base; junction bases not matched to a gene: 4. CDR1 is GTSNPN, CDR2 SVGIG, per germline (reference sequence). The CDR3: CAWDRATNTEAFF. CDR3 coding DNA: TGTGCCTGGGACAGGGCGACGAACACTGAAGCTTTCTTT.

The chain employs TRBV11-2 and TRBJ2-5; D gene unclear. Per the germline V gene, CDR1 is SGHAT and CDR2 is FQNNGV. V was cut by 10 bases and J by 2 bases, with 14 bases left in between. The CDR3 consists of 13 residues. CDR3 bases: TGTGCCACCGCACGAGCGAATCAAGAGACCCAGTACTTC. Translated, it gives CATARANQETQYF.

The V and J genes are TRBV7-2 and TRBJ1-4; D uncertain. The CDR3 totals 15 residues. Germline-derived CDR1 and CDR2 are SGHTA and FQGNSA. V was pared by 1 base and J by 0 bases, with 6 bases between. The CDR3 spells CASSLGPATNEKLFF. DNA of the CDR3: TGTGCCAGCAGCTTAGGGCCTGCAACTAATGAAAAACTGTTTTTT.